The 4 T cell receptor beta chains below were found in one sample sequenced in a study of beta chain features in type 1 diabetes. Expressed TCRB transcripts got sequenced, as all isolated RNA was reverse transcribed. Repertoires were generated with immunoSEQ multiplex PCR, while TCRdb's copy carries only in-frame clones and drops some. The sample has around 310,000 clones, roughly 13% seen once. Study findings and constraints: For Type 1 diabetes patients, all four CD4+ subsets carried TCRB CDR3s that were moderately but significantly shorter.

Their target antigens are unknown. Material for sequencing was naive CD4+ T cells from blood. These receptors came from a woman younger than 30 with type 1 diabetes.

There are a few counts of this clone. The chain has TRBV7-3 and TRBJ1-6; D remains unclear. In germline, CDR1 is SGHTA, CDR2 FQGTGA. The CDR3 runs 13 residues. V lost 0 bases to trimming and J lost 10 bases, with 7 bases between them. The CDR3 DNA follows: TGTGCCAGCAGCTTAACAGATGGCTCACCCCTCCACTTT. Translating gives CASSLTDGSPLHF.

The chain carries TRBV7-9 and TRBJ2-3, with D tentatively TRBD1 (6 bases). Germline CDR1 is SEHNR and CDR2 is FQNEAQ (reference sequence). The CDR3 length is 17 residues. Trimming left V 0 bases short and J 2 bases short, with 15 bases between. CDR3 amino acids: CASSLAFGRGPTDTQYF. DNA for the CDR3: TGTGCCAGCAGCTTAGCGTTCGGCAGGGGCCCCACAGATACGCAGTATTTT. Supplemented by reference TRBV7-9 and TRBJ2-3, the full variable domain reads DTGVSQNPRHKITKRGQNVTFRCDPISEHNRLYWYRQTLGQGPEFLTYFQNEAQLEKSRLLSDRFSAERPKGSFSTLEIQRTEQGDSAMYLCASSLAFGRGPTDTQYFGPGTRLTVL.

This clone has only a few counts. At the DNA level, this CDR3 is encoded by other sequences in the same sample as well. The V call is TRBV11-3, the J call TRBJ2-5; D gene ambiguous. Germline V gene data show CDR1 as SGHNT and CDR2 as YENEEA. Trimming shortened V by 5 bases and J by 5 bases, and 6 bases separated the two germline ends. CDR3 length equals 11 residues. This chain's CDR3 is CASSPGETQYF. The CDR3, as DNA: TGTGCCAGCAGCCCCGGTGAGACCCAGTACTTC.

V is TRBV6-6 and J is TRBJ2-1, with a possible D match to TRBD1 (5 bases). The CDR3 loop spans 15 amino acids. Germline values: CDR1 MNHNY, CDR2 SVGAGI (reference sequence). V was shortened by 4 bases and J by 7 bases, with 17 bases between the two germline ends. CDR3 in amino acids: CASSSRTTTTNEQFF. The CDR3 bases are TGTGCCAGCAGTTCCCGGACAACCACAACGAATGAGCAGTTCTTC.